A selection of T cell receptor beta chains follows, all from one sample in a study of blood T cell repertoires in COVID-19. Assay used: immunoSEQ multiplex PCR; TCRdb lists only in-frame clones, some missing. Of a few hundred thousand clones detected, 90% appear once; the ten largest clones hold approximately 0.65%. The sample consisted of PBMCs or T cells enriched from blood (not recorded which). These TCRs come from a man aged 18 to 29 who had recovered from COVID-19. Each CDR3 is given with its conserved first and last residue. D genes are given only for firm matches. Clone size is stated in some rows and not others, as once, few, many or a class when expanded.

TRBV2	NA	NA	TRBJ2-6	TGTGCCAGCAGCAACAGGGCTGGGGCCAACGTCCTGACTTTC	CASSNRAGANVLTF
TRBV7-7	NA	once	TRBJ1-1	TGTGCCAGCAGCTTAAGCCCCGTAAACACTGAAGCTTTCTTT	CASSLSPVNTEAFF
TRBV4-1	TRBD2	NA	TRBJ2-3	TGCGCCAGCAGCCAAGAAGCGGGGGTCTTCCCAGATACGCAGTATTTT	CASSQEAGVFPDTQYF
TRBV24-1	NA	NA	TRBJ1-5	TGTGCCACTCAAGGACCTCCGGCGGGGCAGCCCCAGCATTTT	CATQGPPAGQPQHF
TRBV6-1	NA	NA	TRBJ1-2	TGTGCCAGCAGGGAAGCTAAGGGGTCTTATGGCTACACCTTC	CASREAKGSYGYTF
TRBV28	TRBD2	NA	TRBJ2-5	TGTGCCAGCAGTCGGACTAGCGGGAGGGGGCAAGAGACCCAGTACTTC	CASSRTSGRGQETQYF
TRBV5-1	NA	NA	TRBJ2-7	TGCGCCAGCAGCTTTAGTCAGGGCTACGAGCAGTACTTC	CASSFSQGYEQYF
TRBV5-1	NA	once	TRBJ1-1	TGCGCCAGCAGCTCTGAACAGGGCACTGAAGCTTTCTTT	CASSSEQGTEAFF
TRBV12-3/TRBV12-4	NA	once	TRBJ1-6	TGTGCCAGCAGTTACAGGATTAATTCACCCCTCCACTTT	CASSYRINSPLHF
TRBV4-1	TRBD1	NA	TRBJ1-6	TGCGCCAGCAGCCGAAGAACAGGGGACTCACCCCTCCACTTT	CASSRRTGDSPLHF
TRBV6-5	TRBD1	once	TRBJ1-3	TGTGCCAGCATTCGGGACAGGGGGTCTGGAAACACCATATATTTT	CASIRDRGSGNTIYF
TRBV10-1	NA	NA	TRBJ2-7	TGCGCCAGCAGTGCGGGAGACGGCTACGAGCAGTACTTC	CASSAGDGYEQYF
TRBV5-5	NA	NA	TRBJ1-4	TGTGCCAGCAGCTTGGTACGTGGAACGGGGGTGAATGAAAAACTGTTTTTT	CASSLVRGTGVNEKLFF
TRBV19	TRBD1	once	TRBJ2-7	TGTGCCAGTAGTATTTGGACAGGGTCCTCCTACGAGCAGTACTTC	CASSIWTGSSYEQYF
TRBV29-1	NA	NA	TRBJ1-5	TGCAGTACCGACAGGTGGGTCTGCTATAGCAATCAGCCCCAGCATTTT	CSTDRWVCYSNQPQHF
TRBV6-5	TRBD1	NA	TRBJ1-1	TGTGCCACCAGAACAGGGGAGAACACTGAAGCTTTCTTT	CATRTGENTEAFF
TRBV5-1	NA	NA	TRBJ1-4	TGCGCCAGCAGCTTGGGGGGCTTCGGGGAAAAACTGTTTTTT	CASSLGGFGEKLFF
TRBV5-4	NA	NA	TRBJ1-2	TGTGCCAGCAGCTTGGACAGGGCGGACTATGGCTACACCTTC	CASSLDRADYGYTF
TRBV28	NA	NA	TRBJ2-3	TGTGCCAGCACCCCCAGAGGGGGAACAGATACGCAGTATTTT	CASTPRGGTDTQYF
TRBV6-4	NA	NA	TRBJ1-1	TGTGCCAGCAGCGCGAAGATGAACACTGAAGCTTTCTTT	CASSAKMNTEAFF
TRBV6-5	TRBD1	NA	TRBJ1-2	TGTGCCAGCAGTAGACAGGGGGATAACTATGGCTACACCTTC	CASSRQGDNYGYTF
TRBV6-5	NA	NA	TRBJ1-2	TGTGCCGGAAGTCAGGGATCTTATGGCTACACCTTC	CAGSQGSYGYTF
TRBV27	NA	NA	TRBJ1-5	TGTGCCAGCTCCGGGACAAGTAATCAGCCCCAGCATTTT	CASSGTSNQPQHF
TRBV5-6	NA	few	TRBJ1-4	TGTGCCAGCAGCTTGGAAACAGCACGTAATGAAAAACTGTTTTTT	CASSLETARNEKLFF
TRBV10-3	NA	NA	TRBJ1-4	TGTGCCGCGAGCGGGGGGCCCGCAACTAATGAAAAACTGTTTTTT	CAASGGPATNEKLFF
TRBV2	TRBD2	once	TRBJ2-2	TGTGCCAGCAGACAAGGACTAGCGACATCTTGGGAGCTGTTTTTT	CASRQGLATSWELFF
TRBV7-8	TRBD2	NA	TRBJ2-1	TGTGCCAGCAGCTCGAACCGGGGGGGCCTTTCGAATGAGCAGTTCTTC	CASSSNRGGLSNEQFF
TRBV3-1/TRBV3-2	NA	NA	TRBJ1-4	TGTGCCAGCAGGGCTAAGACAGTGGGATCTGAAAAACTGTTTTTT	CASRAKTVGSEKLFF
TRBV19	NA	NA	TRBJ1-1	TGTGCCAGTAAGGGGGAAGCCGTCCTGGGGGAAGCTTTCTTT	CASKGEAVLGEAFF
TRBV2	NA	many	TRBJ1-5	TGTGCCAGCAGAATGGGGCCTAGCAATCAGCCCCAGCATTTT	CASRMGPSNQPQHF
TRBV6-5	NA	few	TRBJ1-2	TGTGCCAGCAGTTACTCGATAATACCGGGTCATGGCTACACCTTC	CASSYSIIPGHGYTF
TRBV5-1	NA	once	TRBJ2-1	TGCGCCAGCAGCTATAGCAGGGGATCGGCTGAGCAGTTCTTC	CASSYSRGSAEQFF
TRBV24-1	NA	NA	TRBJ2-5	TGTGCCACCAGTGATTTGCGAGAGACCCAGTACTTC	CATSDLRETQYF